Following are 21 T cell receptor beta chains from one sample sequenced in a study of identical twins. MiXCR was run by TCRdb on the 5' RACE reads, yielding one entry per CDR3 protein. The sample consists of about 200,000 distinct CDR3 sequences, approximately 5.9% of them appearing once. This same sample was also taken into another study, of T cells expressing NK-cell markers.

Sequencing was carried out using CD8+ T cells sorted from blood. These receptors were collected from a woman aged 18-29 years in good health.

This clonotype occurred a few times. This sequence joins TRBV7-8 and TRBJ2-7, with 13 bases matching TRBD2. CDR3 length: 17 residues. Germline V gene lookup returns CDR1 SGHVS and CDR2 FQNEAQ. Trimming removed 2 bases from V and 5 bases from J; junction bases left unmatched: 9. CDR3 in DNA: TGTGCCAGCAGCTTAAAACCAGGACTAGCGGGAGCCCACGAGCAGTACTTC. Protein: CASSLKPGLAGAHEQYF.

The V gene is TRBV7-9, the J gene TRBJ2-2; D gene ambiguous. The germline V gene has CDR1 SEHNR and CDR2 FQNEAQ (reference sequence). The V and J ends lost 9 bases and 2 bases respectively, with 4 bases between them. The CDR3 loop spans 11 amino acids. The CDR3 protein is CARGNTGELFF. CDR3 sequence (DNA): TGTGCCAGGGGTAACACCGGGGAGCTGTTTTTT.

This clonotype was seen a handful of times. The CDR3 DNA sequence: TGTGCCAGCAGTCTACGACAGGGGGCGGGTATTAATGAAAAACTGTTTTTT. This gives the protein CASSLRQGAGINEKLFF. J is TRBJ1-4 and V is TRBV27, with 10 bases that match TRBD1. The CDR3 is 17 amino acids. V shed 5 bases, J shed 4 bases, and the junction held 10 bases outside the gene matches. Germline V gene lookup returns CDR1 MNHEY and CDR2 SMNVEV (reference sequence).

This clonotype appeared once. CDR3 residues: CASSKGAGGYEQYF. CDR3 coding DNA: TGTGCCAGCAGCAAAGGAGCGGGGGGCTACGAGCAGTACTTC. This chain links TRBV21-1 with TRBJ2-7; the DNA was not used to check the table's D call, TRBD2. TRBV21-1 is marked as a pseudogene. CDR3 length: 14 residues.

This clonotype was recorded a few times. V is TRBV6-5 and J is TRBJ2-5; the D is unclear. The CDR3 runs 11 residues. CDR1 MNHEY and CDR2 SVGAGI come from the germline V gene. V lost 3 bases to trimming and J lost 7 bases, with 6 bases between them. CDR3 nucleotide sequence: TGTGCCAGCAGTTATATGGCGACCCAGTACTTC. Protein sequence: CASSYMATQYF.

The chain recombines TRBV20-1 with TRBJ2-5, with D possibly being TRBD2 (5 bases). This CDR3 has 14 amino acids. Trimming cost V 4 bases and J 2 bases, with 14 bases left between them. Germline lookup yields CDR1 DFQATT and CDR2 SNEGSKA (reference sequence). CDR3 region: CSATPRGPQETQYF. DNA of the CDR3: TGCAGTGCTACCCCCCGCGGGCCTCAAGAGACCCAGTACTTC.

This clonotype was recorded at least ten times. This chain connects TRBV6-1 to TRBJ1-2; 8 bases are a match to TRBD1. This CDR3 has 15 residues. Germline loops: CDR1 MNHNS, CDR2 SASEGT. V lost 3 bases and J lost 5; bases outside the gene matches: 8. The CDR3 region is CASSDSEDRVYGYTF. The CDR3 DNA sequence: TGTGCCAGCAGTGATTCGGAGGACAGGGTGTATGGCTACACCTTC.

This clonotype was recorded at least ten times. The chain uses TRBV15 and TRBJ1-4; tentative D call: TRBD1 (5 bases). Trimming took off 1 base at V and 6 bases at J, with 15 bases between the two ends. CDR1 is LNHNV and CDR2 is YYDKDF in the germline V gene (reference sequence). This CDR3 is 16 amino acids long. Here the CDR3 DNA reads TGTGCCACCAGCAGAGGCCTCCCAGGGTGGGATGAAAAACTGTTTTTT. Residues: CATSRGLPGWDEKLFF. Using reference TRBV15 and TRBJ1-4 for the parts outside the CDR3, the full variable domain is DAMVIQNPRYQVTQFGKPVTLSCSQTLNHNVMYWYQQKSSQAPKLLFHYYDKDFNNEADTPDNFQSRRPNTSFCFLDIRSPGLGDTAMYLCATSRGLPGWDEKLFFGSGTQLSVL.

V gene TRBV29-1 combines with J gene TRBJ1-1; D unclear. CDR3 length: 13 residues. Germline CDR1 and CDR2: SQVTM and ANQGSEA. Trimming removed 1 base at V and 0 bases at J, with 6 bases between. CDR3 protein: CSVEAPLNTEAFF. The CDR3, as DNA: TGCAGCGTTGAAGCACCCTTGAACACTGAAGCTTTCTTT.

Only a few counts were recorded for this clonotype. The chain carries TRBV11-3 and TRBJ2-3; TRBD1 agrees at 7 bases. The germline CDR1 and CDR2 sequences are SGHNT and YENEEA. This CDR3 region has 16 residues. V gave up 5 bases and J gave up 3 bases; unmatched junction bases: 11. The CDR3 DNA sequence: TGTGCCAGCAGCCCACGGACAGGAAGAGGGACAGATACGCAGTATTTT. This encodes CASSPRTGRGTDTQYF.

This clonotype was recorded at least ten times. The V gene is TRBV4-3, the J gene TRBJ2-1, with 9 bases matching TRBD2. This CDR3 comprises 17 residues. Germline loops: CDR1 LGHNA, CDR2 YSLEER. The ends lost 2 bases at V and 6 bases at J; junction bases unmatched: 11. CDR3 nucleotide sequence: TGCGCCAGCAGCCAATCCCTTCCTAGCGGGATTGGCAATGAGCAGTTCTTC. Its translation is CASSQSLPSGIGNEQFF.

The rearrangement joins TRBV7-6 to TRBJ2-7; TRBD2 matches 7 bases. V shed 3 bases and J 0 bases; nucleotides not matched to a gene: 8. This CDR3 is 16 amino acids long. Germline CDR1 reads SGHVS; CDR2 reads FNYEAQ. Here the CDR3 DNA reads TGTGCCAGCAGCTTTGGTGCTAGCGGATCCTCCTACGAGCAGTACTTC. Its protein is CASSFGASGSSYEQYF.

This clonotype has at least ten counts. The CDR3 bases are TGTGCCAGCAGTCCCCTTACAGGGTACCAAGAGACCCAGTACTTC. Protein product: CASSPLTGYQETQYF. This chain joins TRBV12-3 or TRBV12-4 and TRBJ2-5; tentatively, D is TRBD1 (6 bases). Deletions cut 5 bases from V and 0 bases from J, with 13 bases between. The CDR3 covers 15 residues.

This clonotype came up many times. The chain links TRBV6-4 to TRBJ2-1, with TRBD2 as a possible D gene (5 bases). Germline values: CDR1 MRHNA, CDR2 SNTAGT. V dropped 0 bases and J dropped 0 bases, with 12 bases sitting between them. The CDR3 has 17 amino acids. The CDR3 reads CASSDSGLGSSYNEQFF. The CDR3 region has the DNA TGTGCCAGCAGTGACTCGGGCCTTGGGAGCTCCTACAATGAGCAGTTCTTC.

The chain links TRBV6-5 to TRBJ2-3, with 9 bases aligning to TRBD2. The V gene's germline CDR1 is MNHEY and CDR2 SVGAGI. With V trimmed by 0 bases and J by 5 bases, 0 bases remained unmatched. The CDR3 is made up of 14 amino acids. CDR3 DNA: TGTGCCAGCAGTTACTCGACTAGCGGAGATACGCAGTATTTT. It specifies CASSYSTSGDTQYF.

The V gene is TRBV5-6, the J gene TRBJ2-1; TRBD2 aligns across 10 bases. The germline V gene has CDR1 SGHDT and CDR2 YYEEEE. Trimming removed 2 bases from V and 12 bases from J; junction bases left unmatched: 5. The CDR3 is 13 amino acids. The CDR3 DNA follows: TGTGCCAGCAGCTTCGGGACTAGCGAAGTGCAGTTCTTC. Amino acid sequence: CASSFGTSEVQFF.

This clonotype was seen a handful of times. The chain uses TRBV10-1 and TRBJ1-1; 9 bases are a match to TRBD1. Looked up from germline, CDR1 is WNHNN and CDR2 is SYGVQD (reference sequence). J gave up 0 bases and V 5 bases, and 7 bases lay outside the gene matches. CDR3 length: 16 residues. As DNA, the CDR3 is TGCGCCAGCAGTCCCGGGACAGGGAGTATGAACACTGAAGCTTTCTTT. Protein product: CASSPGTGSMNTEAFF.

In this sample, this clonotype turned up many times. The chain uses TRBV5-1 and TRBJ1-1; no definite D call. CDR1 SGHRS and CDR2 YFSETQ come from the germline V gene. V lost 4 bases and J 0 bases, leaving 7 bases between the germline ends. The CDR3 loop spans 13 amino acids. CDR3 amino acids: CASSPPMNTEAFF. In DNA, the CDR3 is TGCGCCAGCAGCCCACCGATGAACACTGAAGCTTTCTTT.

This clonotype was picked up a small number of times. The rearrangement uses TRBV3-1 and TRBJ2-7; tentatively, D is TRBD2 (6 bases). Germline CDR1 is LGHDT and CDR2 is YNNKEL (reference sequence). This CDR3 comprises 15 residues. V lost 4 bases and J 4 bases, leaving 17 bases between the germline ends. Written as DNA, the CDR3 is TGTGCCAGCAGCCCCGGCGGGGACGGATCTTACGAGCAGTACTTC. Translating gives CASSPGGDGSYEQYF.

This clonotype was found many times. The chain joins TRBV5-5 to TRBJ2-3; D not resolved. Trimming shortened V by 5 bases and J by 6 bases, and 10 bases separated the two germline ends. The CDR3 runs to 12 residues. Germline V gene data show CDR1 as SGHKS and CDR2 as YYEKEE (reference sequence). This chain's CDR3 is CASRKTEDTQYF. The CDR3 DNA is TGTGCCAGCAGGAAGACGGAGGATACGCAGTATTTT.

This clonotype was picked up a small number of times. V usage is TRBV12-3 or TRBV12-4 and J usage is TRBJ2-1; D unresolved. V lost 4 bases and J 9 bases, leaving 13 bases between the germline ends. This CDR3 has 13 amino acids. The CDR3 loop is CASSSPLRREQFF. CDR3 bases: TGTGCCAGCAGTTCACCACTTCGGCGTGAGCAGTTCTTC.